This T cell receptor (beta chain) is from a study of blood T cell repertoires in COVID-19 (TCRdb year 2020). Background for the entire study: The collaborator samples originated in the United States, Italy and Spain and spanned the acute and convalescent phases of COVID-19. Where available, HLA class I and class II types were taken from metadata supplied by the sample provider and were not determined by assay-based typing. The samples were drawn from two sources: the first 160 participants of the ongoing ImmuneRACE study, and 1,000 to 1,500 subjects contributed by 6 global collaborators. The repertoires were made available in a free public database intended to serve as a resource for research on the immune response to SARS-CoV-2. The material from the prospective study consisted of cDNA or gDNA derived from T cells, B-cell-depleted T cells, or PBMCs. Subjects who had been exposed to COVID-19, were actively infected with it, or had recovered from it provided the deeply sampled blood TCRbeta repertoires that made up the dataset. Nearly every sample came with metadata listing a de-identified subject ID, COVID-19 status, age in years and sex.

Reading the germline V gene gives CDR1 MDHEN and CDR2 SYDVKM. Including the terminal cysteine and phenylalanine, the CDR3 comprises 15 residues. Only the CDR3 DNA stays, 45 bases, in frame from base 1. Cut back by 5 bases and 3 bases, the V and J ends lie 16 bases apart. With respect to this clone: What this receptor recognizes is not known. It has no much larger one-base neighbor in the sample; base qualities were not kept.

What the research found in general, with its limitations: Clinical and demographic metadata were provided uncurated, with the amount varying by source and participant.

Each collaborating institution followed its own protocols to collect whole blood in K2EDTA tubes. For TCRbeta analysis, collaborator samples were shipped as frozen whole blood, as isolated PBMCs, or as DNA extracted from either sample type. TCRbeta CDR3 regions were amplified from genomic DNA by means of the immunoSEQ Assay, a bias-controlled multiplex PCR. In the original analysis: The number of nucleated cells in each sample was estimated by amplification of reference gene primers within the assay. Sequence reads were collapsed and filtered to measure the absolute abundance of every unique TCRbeta CDR3 rearrangement. Productive Simpson clonality was computed per sample as the square root of Simpson's diversity index over productive rearrangements. TCRdb's version of the immuneACCESS table is confined to in-frame rearrangements and falls short of the full clone set. An unresolved V gene accounts for under half of the shortfall where checked; the remainder is of unknown origin. V and J calls and clone size come straight from that table; D and trimming were deduced from the DNA. A total of 250,000 to 350,000 clones appear in this sample, around four fifths of them only once. Approximately 1.3% of the sample comes from the top ten.

The sequence links TRBV28 to TRBJ1-1; TRBD1 is perhaps the D gene, given 6 matching bases. This receptor was obtained from a woman between 50 and 59 years old with acute or convalescent COVID-19. The sequencing input was peripheral blood. The CDR3 reads as follows: CASSEFRGGDTEAFF. The DNA is as follows: TGTGCCAGCAGTGAATTCAGGGGAGGGGACACTGAAGCTTTCTTT.